This paragraph reports one T cell receptor beta chain. Its antigen is unidentified. The sample is drawn from a study of OX40 agonist ivuxolimab in advanced cancers. On the study more broadly: Of the patients, three showed partial responses, one with hepatocellular carcinoma and two with cutaneous melanoma.

Overall study findings and caveats: On average, a greater number of expanded clones characterised CD8+ T cells relative to CD4+. People who partly responded at 0.1-3.0 mg/kg had some of the least clonal expansion seen.

Trimming removed 1 base from V and 0 bases from J, with 9 bases in between. Germline V gives CDR1 SGHTA, CDR2 FQGTGA. The CDR3 is 16 residues long. TCRdb's copy holds only in-frame clones and misses some; the assay was immunoSEQ multiplex PCR. The sample carries around 150,000 clones, about nine tenths recorded once. The V call is TRBV7-3, the J call TRBJ2-2; the D is unclear. The material was CD4+ or CD8+ T cells sorted from blood, obtained in a trial of the OX40 agonist ivuxolimab. The sequence was collected from an adult with an advanced solid tumor such as melanoma, head and neck, liver or kidney cancer. CDR3: CASSLRTAANTGELFF. CDR3 DNA sequence: TGTGCCAGCAGCTTAAGGACGGCCGCGAACACCGGGGAGCTGTTTTTT.